What follows is one TCR beta chain and its context. Its antigen is undetermined. The data derive from a study of T-cell memory formation after mild COVID-19. CDR3 length: 16 amino acids. V lost 2 bases and J lost 3; bases outside the gene matches: 4. Germline V gene lookup returns CDR1 SEHNR and CDR2 FQNEAQ (reference sequence). TCRdb itself ran the 5' RACE reads through MiXCR, one entry per CDR3 protein. Of about 470,000 distinct CDR3 sequences listed, around 27% are singletons. Study-wide points: For contracting clones, CD4+ ones sat mainly in CM and EM, CD8+ in EMRA. The authors left the SARS-CoV-2 specificity of second-wave clones peaking on day 37 unconfirmed. Clones that contracted from day 15 to 85 were balanced CD4/CD8, while later expanders leaned CD4+.

Sequencing used PBMCs or a T cell subset sorted from them (not recorded which). The clonotype was recovered from an adult woman who had mild COVID-19 (a few samples of this study predate the infection). Cell type and time point are not known. The rearrangement uses TRBV7-9 and TRBJ2-3, with 11 bases aligning to TRBD2. CDR3 region: CASSLLRTSGTDTQYF. The CDR3 region has the DNA TGTGCCAGCAGCTTACTACGGACTAGCGGGACAGATACGCAGTATTTT.